The rows below give T cell receptor beta chains drawn from one sample of a study of blood T cells in healthy people across ages. TCRdb re-derived calls from the 5' RACE reads in MiXCR, one entry per CDR3 protein. The sample shows almost 300,000 distinct CDR3 sequences, 27% of them seen only once. The sequenced sample was blood. The receptors originated from a woman in her sixties or seventies in good health. Each CDR3 is given with its conserved first and last residue. The order of the fields is CDR3 DNA, CDR3 protein, J gene, D gene, clone size, V gene. The D gene is left open where the match is weak. For some rows the clone size is stated as once, few or many, or as a class when expanded; others skip it.

TGTGCCAGCAGCTCCTATATGGGACAGGGAGACGCTTTCTTT | CASSSYMGQGDAFF | TRBJ1-1 | TRBD1 | . | TRBV11-2
TGTGCCAGCAGCCCCAAAGGGACAGTCTACAGCGAGCAGTACTTC | CASSPKGTVYSEQYF | TRBJ2-7 | TRBD1 | . | TRBV7-9
TGCAGCGTCGGACTAGGGAAGGGCTACGAGCAGTACTTC | CSVGLGKGYEQYF | TRBJ2-7 | TRBD2 | . | TRBV29-1
TGCGCCAGCAGCTCCCCGGGACTAGGGCCTCAAGAGACCCAGTACTTC | CASSSPGLGPQETQYF | TRBJ2-5 | TRBD2 | few | TRBV5-1
TGTGCCAGCTGGGGACAGGGGCTCATAAAAAACGAGCAGTACTTC | CASWGQGLIKNEQYF | TRBJ2-7 | TRBD1 | . | TRBV28
TGTGCCAGCAGGTCCGTAAGCTCGAGTACCTACGAGCAGTACTTC | CASRSVSSSTYEQYF | TRBJ2-7 | . | few | TRBV28
TGTGCCAGCTCACCAAATCTGGACGGCGGAAACACCATATATTTT | CASSPNLDGGNTIYF | TRBJ1-3 | . | . | TRBV18
TGCGCCAGCAGCCTGGACGGAAGCAATCAGCCCCAGCATTTT | CASSLDGSNQPQHF | TRBJ1-5 | . | many | TRBV5-1
TGTGCCAGACTGCAGGGGGGCGAGCAGTACTTC | CARLQGGEQYF | TRBJ2-7 | . | few | TRBV6-4
TGCAGTGCTCTCACCAGTGGGGGGGATCAGCCCCAGCATTTT | CSALTSGGDQPQHF | TRBJ1-5 | . | few | TRBV20-1
TGTGCCAGCAGTGTCAGGAGGGGAAGCTCCTACGAGCAGTACTTC | CASSVRRGSSYEQYF | TRBJ2-7 | . | . | TRBV6-1
TGCAGTGCCATTGTATTCGGGGCAGCGGATACGCAGTATTTT | CSAIVFGAADTQYF | TRBJ2-3 | . | . | TRBV20-1
TGTGCCAGCACCACCCGAAGAACCTACGAGCAGTACTTC | CASTTRRTYEQYF | TRBJ2-7 | . | few | TRBV28
TGTGCCAGCAGCGGCAGGGTGTACCAAGAGACCCAGTACTTC | CASSGRVYQETQYF | TRBJ2-5 | . | few | TRBV7-8
TGTGCCAGCAGCACAACAGGGGGTCCCACAGATACGCAGTATTTT | CASSTTGGPTDTQYF | TRBJ2-3 | TRBD1 | once | TRBV7-3
TGCAGTGCGGAGGATCAAGAGACCCAGTACTTC | CSAEDQETQYF | TRBJ2-5 | . | many | TRBV20-1
TGTGCCAGCAGTTCCGCCGGGAATTGGGAGGTATCGACAGATACGCAGTATTTT | CASSSAGNWEVSTDTQYF | TRBJ2-3 | . | . | TRBV27
TGTGCCAGCAGCATCCCTCTAGCGGGAGGAATCCACGAGCAGTACTTC | CASSIPLAGGIHEQYF | TRBJ2-7 | . | . | TRBV21-1
TGTGCCAGCAGTTCCCCCCAGGGGGCTGGGTCCATGAACACTGAAGCTTTCTTT | CASSSPQGAGSMNTEAFF | TRBJ1-1 | TRBD1 | . | TRBV7-9
TGTGCCAGCAGCCGGGAGGTTTCCTACAATGAGCAGTTCTTC | CASSREVSYNEQFF | TRBJ2-1 | . | few | TRBV4-2
TGTGCCAGCAGTTATCCAGACAGACAGTACGAGCAGTACTTC | CASSYPDRQYEQYF | TRBJ2-7 | . | few | TRBV6-2/TRBV6-3
TGTGCCAGCAGTTACGGGGACAGGGGCACCAGCAATCAGCCCCAGCATTTT | CASSYGDRGTSNQPQHF | TRBJ1-5 | TRBD1 | few | TRBV6-2/TRBV6-3
TGTGCCAGGGGGGGGGTAGGGGCGGACCAAGAGACCCAGTACTTC | CARGGVGADQETQYF | TRBJ2-5 | TRBD2 | . | TRBV2
TGCGCCAGCAGCCAAGAGAGGTCGGACAGTCATCCCCACGAGCAGTACTTC | CASSQERSDSHPHEQYF | TRBJ2-7 | . | . | TRBV4-3
TGTGCCAGCAGCTTAGCGGCTAACCCACGGGGCCAGTACTTC | CASSLAANPRGQYF | TRBJ2-5 | . | . | TRBV11-2
TGTGCCAGCAAACAGGCCTCCAGTGAGACCCAGTACTTC | CASKQASSETQYF | TRBJ2-5 | . | . | TRBV6-6
TGCAGCGTTGAAGAGAGGGGAGCCAGGCCCTCTGGGGCCAACGTCCTGACTTTC | CSVEERGARPSGANVLTF | TRBJ2-6 | . | few | TRBV29-1
TGTGCCAGCAGCTTGGGGACAGCCACAGATACGCAGTATTTT | CASSLGTATDTQYF | TRBJ2-3 | . | few | TRBV5-6
TGCAGCTCCCGACGGGCGGGAGGGCCAGATACGCAGTATTTT | CSSRRAGGPDTQYF | TRBJ2-3 | TRBD2 | few | TRBV29-1
TGTGCCAGTACTGACGGGGCGGGAGTGGATACGCAGTATTTT | CASTDGAGVDTQYF | TRBJ2-3 | TRBD2 | . | TRBV9
TGCAGCGTTGAAGGGCCTCTTTACGAGCAGTACTTC | CSVEGPLYEQYF | TRBJ2-7 | . | few | TRBV29-1
TGCGCCAGCAGCCAAGACCTAGCGGGAGCAGCAGATACGCAGTATTTT | CASSQDLAGAADTQYF | TRBJ2-3 | TRBD2 | medium-sized | TRBV4-3
TGTGCCAGCGCCTACCACACCAATTCTCAGAATCAGCCCCAGCATTTT | CASAYHTNSQNQPQHF | TRBJ1-5 | . | few | TRBV18
TGCGCCAGCAGCCTCCTGGGGGGTTGGACTGAAGCTTTCTTT | CASSLLGGWTEAFF | TRBJ1-1 | . | . | TRBV5-1
TGCGCCAGCAGCTTGGGACCCCCTACTAGCGGGTCGTCCTACGAGCAGTACTTC | CASSLGPPTSGSSYEQYF | TRBJ2-7 | TRBD2 | few | TRBV5-1